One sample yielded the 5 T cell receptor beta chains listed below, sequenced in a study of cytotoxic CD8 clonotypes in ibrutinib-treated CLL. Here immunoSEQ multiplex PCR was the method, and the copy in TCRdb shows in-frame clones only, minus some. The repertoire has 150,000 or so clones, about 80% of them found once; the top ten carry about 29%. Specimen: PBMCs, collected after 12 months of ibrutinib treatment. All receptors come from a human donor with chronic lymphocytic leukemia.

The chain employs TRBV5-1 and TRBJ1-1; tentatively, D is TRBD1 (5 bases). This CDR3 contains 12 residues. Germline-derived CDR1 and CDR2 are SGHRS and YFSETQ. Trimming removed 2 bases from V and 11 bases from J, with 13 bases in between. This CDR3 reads CASSFVAGQAFF. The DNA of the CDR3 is TGCGCCAGCAGCTTTGTTGCAGGGCAGGCTTTCTTT. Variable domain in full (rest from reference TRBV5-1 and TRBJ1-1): KAGVTQTPRYLIKTRGQQVTLSCSPISGHRSVSWYQQTPGQGLQFLFEYFSETQRNKGNFPGRFSGRQFSNSRSEMNVSTLELGDSALYLCASSFVAGQAFFGQGTRLTVV.

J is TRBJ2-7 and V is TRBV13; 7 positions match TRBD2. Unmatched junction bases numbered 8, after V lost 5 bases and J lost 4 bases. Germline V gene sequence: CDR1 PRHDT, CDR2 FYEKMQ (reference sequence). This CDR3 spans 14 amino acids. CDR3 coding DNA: TGTGCCAGCAGCGGGGCTAGCGGTACTTACGAGCAGTACTTC. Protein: CASSGASGTYEQYF.

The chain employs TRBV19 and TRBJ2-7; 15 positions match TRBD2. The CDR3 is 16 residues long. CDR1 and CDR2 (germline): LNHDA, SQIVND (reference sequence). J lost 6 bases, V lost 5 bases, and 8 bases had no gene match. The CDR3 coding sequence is TGTGCCAGTAGTTTTGGACTAGCGGGAGGGCCCTCCGAGCAGTACTTC. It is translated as CASSFGLAGGPSEQYF. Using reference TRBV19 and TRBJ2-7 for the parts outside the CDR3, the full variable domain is DGGITQSPKYLFRKEGQNVTLSCEQNLNHDAMYWYRQDPGQGLRLIYYSQIVNDFQKGDIAEGYSVSREKKESFPLTVTSAQKNPTAFYLCASSFGLAGGPSEQYFGPGTRLTVT.

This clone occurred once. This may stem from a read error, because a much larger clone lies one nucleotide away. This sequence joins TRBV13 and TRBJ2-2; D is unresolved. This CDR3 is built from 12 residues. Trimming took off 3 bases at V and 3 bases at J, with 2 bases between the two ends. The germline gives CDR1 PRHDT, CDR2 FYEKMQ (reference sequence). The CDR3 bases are TGTGCCAGCAGCTTCTACACCGGGGAGCTGTTTTTT. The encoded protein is CASSFYTGELFF.

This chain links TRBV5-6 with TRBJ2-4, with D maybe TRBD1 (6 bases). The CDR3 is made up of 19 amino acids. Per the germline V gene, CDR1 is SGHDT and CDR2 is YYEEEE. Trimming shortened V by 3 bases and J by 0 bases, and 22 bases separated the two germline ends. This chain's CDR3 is CASSYSYGQLILAKNIQYF. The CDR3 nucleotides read TGTGCCAGCAGCTACAGCTACGGACAGCTTATCCTAGCCAAAAACATTCAGTACTTC.